These 10 T cell receptor beta chains originate from one sample sequenced in a study of shared clonotypes between healthy human individuals. The method was immunoSEQ multiplex PCR; TCRdb's version includes in-frame clones alone and lacks a portion of them. The table lists 1.6 million or so clones, 98% to 99% of them singletons. Specimen: naive CD4+ T cells sorted from blood. Subset denoted: CD45RA+ positively selected. The receptors were sampled from a young man in good health.

This sequence joins TRBV14 and TRBJ2-7; D possibly corresponds to TRBD2 (5 bases). The germline CDR1 and CDR2 sequences are SGHDN and FVKESK. CDR3 length: 15 amino acids. V was pared by 6 bases and J by 4 bases, with 19 bases between. CDR3 sequence reads: CASSRRTGANYEQYF. Written as DNA, the CDR3 is TGTGCCAGCAGTAGACGGACTGGTGCTAATTACGAGCAGTACTTC.

This clone was recorded only once. V gene TRBV1 combines with J gene TRBJ2-1; the DNA was not used to check the table's D call, TRBD1. TRBV1 is a recognized pseudogene. The CDR3 contains 18 residues. The CDR3 DNA reads TGCACCAGCAGCCAAAGGCTGGGCCGCCGGTTGTACTACAATGAGCAGTTCTTC. As protein: CTSSQRLGRRLYYNEQFF.

The chain has TRBV28 and TRBJ2-3; D possibly matches TRBD1 or TRBD2 (5 bases each). The germline V gene has CDR1 MDHEN and CDR2 SYDVKM. Trimming stripped 11 bases from V and 8 bases from J, with 29 bases between. This CDR3 contains 16 residues. The CDR3 DNA is TGTGCCGCAAAGGGGTATAAGAGGGGCCCAGAATTTACGCAGTATTTT. This encodes CAAKGYKRGPEFTQYF.

This clone has only one observation. The chain links TRBV29-1 to TRBJ2-2; no clear D gene. This CDR3 comprises 13 residues. Trimming removed 7 bases from V and 4 bases from J, with 13 bases in between. Germline assignment: CDR1 SQVTM and CDR2 ANQGSEA. DNA for the CDR3: TGCAGCGCGCAAGTGGCCGCCACCGGGGAGCTGTTTTTT. Its protein product is CSAQVAATGELFF.

The V and J genes are TRBV5-4 and TRBJ2-2; 8 bases map to TRBD2. Germline-derived CDR1 and CDR2 are SGHNT and YYREEE (reference sequence). J lost 3 bases, V lost 2 bases, and 6 bases had no gene match. The CDR3 loop spans 16 amino acids. CDR3 loop: CASSFPAGADTGELFF. The CDR3 bases are TGTGCCAGCAGCTTCCCAGCGGGGGCCGACACCGGGGAGCTGTTTTTT.

This clone is a singleton in its sample. The chain combines TRBV28 with TRBJ2-7; 11 bases match TRBD2. Germline CDR1 reads MDHEN; CDR2 reads SYDVKM. This CDR3 has 15 residues. V lost 5 bases, J lost 3 bases, and 6 bases stayed unmatched. The CDR3 here is CASSTPGLAVYEQYF. The CDR3 nucleotides are TGTGCCAGCAGTACTCCGGGACTAGCGGTCTACGAGCAGTACTTC. Full variable domain (rest looked up from reference TRBV28 and TRBJ2-7): DVKVTQSSRYLVKRTGEKVFLECVQDMDHENMFWYRQDPGLGLRLIYFSYDVKMKEKGDIPEGYSVSREKKERFSLILESASTNQTSMYLCASSTPGLAVYEQYFGPGTRLTVT.

This chain uses TRBV19 with TRBJ2-7; 9 bases agree with TRBD1. The CDR3 runs 13 residues. Per the germline V gene, CDR1 is LNHDA and CDR2 is SQIVND (reference sequence). V shed 7 bases and J 4 bases; nucleotides not matched to a gene: 5. CDR3 sequence reads: CASKGQGRYEQYF. CDR3 sequence (DNA): TGTGCCAGTAAGGGACAGGGTCGGTACGAGCAGTACTTC.

The J gene is TRBJ1-3, the V gene TRBV7-9, with 7 bases matching TRBD1. CDR3 size: 14 residues. V lost 5 bases, J lost 2 bases, and 3 bases stayed unmatched. The germline V gene has CDR1 SEHNR and CDR2 FQNEAQ (reference sequence). CDR3: CASSHDRAGNTIYF. The DNA of the CDR3 is TGTGCCAGCAGCCATGACAGGGCTGGAAACACCATATATTTT.

The chain links TRBV5-6 to TRBJ1-2, with TRBD1 matching over 7 bases. V trimming: 2 bases; J trimming: 8 bases; junction bases outside the gene matches: 3. In germline, CDR1 is SGHDT, CDR2 YYEEEE. This CDR3 spans 12 amino acids. CDR3 in DNA: TGTGCCAGCAGCTTAAAGGGGGCCGGCTACACCTTC. Translating it yields CASSLKGAGYTF.

This rearrangement joins TRBV11-1 to TRBJ2-3, with D unclear. The V end was cut by 0 bases, the J end by 3 bases, with 4 bases between. The CDR3 loop spans 13 amino acids. Germline CDR1 reads SGHAT; CDR2 reads FQDESV (reference sequence). The CDR3 loop reads CASSLAGTDTQYF. In DNA form, the CDR3 reads TGTGCCAGCAGCTTAGCGGGAACAGATACGCAGTATTTT.